Reported below is one T cell receptor (beta chain). Its antigen is as yet unknown. The CDR3 is 16 amino acids. J lost 4 bases, V lost 4 bases, and 8 bases had no gene match. Per germline, CDR1 SEHNR and CDR2 FQNEAQ (reference sequence). The entry originates in a study of response to subunit inactivated influenza vaccine. TCRdb processed the RT-PCR reads anew with MiXCR; each CDR3 protein has one entry. The sample holds 500,000 or so distinct CDR3 sequences, 16% seen once. Study-wide results and caveats: Few additional T cells are recruited per seasonal influenza vaccination, authors suggested.

The sequencing here drew on CD4+ T cells sorted from PBMCs, taken around 25 months after vaccination. This clonotype was sampled from a man aged 45 to 70 who received an inactivated influenza vaccine. The chain links TRBV7-9 to TRBJ2-7; 12 bases line up with TRBD2. The CDR3 DNA reads as TGTGCCAGCAGCTCGTGGGCTCTAGCGGGAGGGTACGAGCAGTACTTC. It encodes CASSSWALAGGYEQYF.